This T cell receptor (beta chain) emerged from a study of cytomegalovirus exposure and HLA in healthy donors. Whole-study findings and limits: HLA alleles showed associations with 15,000 to 20,000 TCR beta sequences in a later analysis, at a 0.05 false discovery rate. Analysis was performed later, and it showed HLA-associated TCR beta chains to be more clonally expanded than equally common others.

The PCR made use of 60 Vbeta and 13 Jbeta primers. Repertoires were generated with immunoSEQ multiplex PCR, while TCRdb's copy carries only in-frame clones and drops some. The sample carries some 77,000 clones, under 90% recorded once. The junction had 6 bases not matched to a gene; V was cut back by 7 bases and J by 0 bases. CDR1 and CDR2 from the germline V gene are SNHLY and FYNNEI. CDR3 length: 15 amino acids. Worth noting for this clone: Antigen specificity is unknown.

J is TRBJ2-3 and V is TRBV2; 8 bases agree with TRBD2. The source is a man aged 45-65 years in good health and CMV-seropositive. The sequencing sample was made of PBMCs. This CDR3 is CASNTLAASTDTQYF. The CDR3 DNA reads TGTGCCAGCAATACACTAGCGGCTAGCACAGATACGCAGTATTTT.